These 7 T cell receptor beta chains originate from one sample sequenced in a study of cytomegalovirus exposure and HLA in healthy donors (dated 2017 in TCRdb). The library was generated by the immunoSEQ multiplex PCR assay. A mixture of 60 forward primers for TCR Vbeta segments and 13 reverse primers for TCR Jbeta segments was used in the multiplex PCR. The table was pulled from immuneACCESS by TCRdb, which kept in-frame rearrangements only. Such tables lose some clones; where checked, under half of the loss comes from unresolved V genes, and the rest has no known cause. Across this sample there are 110,000 to 150,000 clones, with roughly 81% seen only once. The ten largest clones take up 1.5% to 2% of the sample. The sample was PBMCs. Every receptor here comes from a female donor in good health and CMV-seronegative.

This chain's CDR3 is CASSIGRTGWRDIQYF. The CDR3 nucleotides read TGTGCCAGTAGTATAGGACGGACAGGGTGGAGGGACATTCAGTACTTC. V and J are TRBV19 and TRBJ2-4, with 8 bases identical to TRBD1. Germline V gene lookup returns CDR1 LNHDA and CDR2 SQIVND (reference sequence). The CDR3 consists of 16 residues. J lost 8 bases, V lost 1 base, and 10 bases had no gene match.

This clone was detected only once. This rearrangement joins TRBV29-1 to TRBJ1-2, with 12 bases aligning to TRBD1. The CDR3 sequence is 14 residues long. CDR1 is SQVTM, CDR2 ANQGSEA, per germline. J lost 8 bases, V lost 4 bases, and 8 bases had no gene match. CDR3 amino acids: CSVAGTGGARGYTF. In DNA, the CDR3 is TGCAGCGTTGCGGGGACAGGGGGCGCGAGGGGCTACACCTTC.

The chain links TRBV11-3 to TRBJ2-5; D gene ambiguous. CDR1 and CDR2 (germline): SGHNT, YENEEA. The CDR3 is 14 amino acids. The ends were cut back, 0 bases at V and 0 bases at J, with 5 bases in the middle. CDR3 DNA: TGTGCCAGCAGCTTAGACTTAAACCAAGAGACCCAGTACTTC. It is translated as CASSLDLNQETQYF.

The chain joins TRBV18 to TRBJ1-1, with a tentative D call TRBD1 (6 bases). Germline values: CDR1 KGHSH, CDR2 LQKENI. The CDR3 is 14 residues long. With 4 bases removed from V and 0 bases from J, the gap between germline ends came to 9 bases. DNA of the CDR3: TGTGCCAGCTCACAAGGGGGATTGAACACTGAAGCTTTCTTT. As protein: CASSQGGLNTEAFF.

The V gene is TRBV4-1, the J gene TRBJ2-5; 7 nucleotides match TRBD1. The end of the DNA aligns better with TRBJ2-7, so the J call may be wrong. This CDR3 is 18 amino acids long. The germline V gene encodes CDR1 MGHRA and CDR2 YSYEKL. CDR3 residues: CASSHDIPGQRYSYEQYF. The CDR3 DNA follows: TGCGCCAGCAGCCACGATATACCGGGACAGCGATACTCCTACGAGCAGTACTTC.

This clone was seen once. The chain couples TRBV5-8 to TRBJ1-1; 11 nucleotides line up with TRBD1. The CDR3 runs 15 residues. Trimming took 4 bases from V and 3 from J; bases not matched to a gene: 5. Germline V CDR1 and CDR2: SGHTS, YDEGEE. Here the CDR3 DNA reads TGTGCCAGCAGCCTAGGGACAGGGGGTTACACTGAAGCTTTCTTT. Its translation: CASSLGTGGYTEAFF.

This rearrangement joins TRBV28 to TRBJ1-2; 9 bases agree with TRBD1. The germline V gene encodes CDR1 MDHEN and CDR2 SYDVKM. There are 16 residues in the CDR3. J gave up 5 bases and V 3 bases, and 10 bases lay outside the gene matches. This chain's CDR3 is CASSFEGTGWGYGYTF. CDR3 DNA: TGTGCCAGCAGTTTTGAAGGGACAGGGTGGGGGTATGGCTACACCTTC.